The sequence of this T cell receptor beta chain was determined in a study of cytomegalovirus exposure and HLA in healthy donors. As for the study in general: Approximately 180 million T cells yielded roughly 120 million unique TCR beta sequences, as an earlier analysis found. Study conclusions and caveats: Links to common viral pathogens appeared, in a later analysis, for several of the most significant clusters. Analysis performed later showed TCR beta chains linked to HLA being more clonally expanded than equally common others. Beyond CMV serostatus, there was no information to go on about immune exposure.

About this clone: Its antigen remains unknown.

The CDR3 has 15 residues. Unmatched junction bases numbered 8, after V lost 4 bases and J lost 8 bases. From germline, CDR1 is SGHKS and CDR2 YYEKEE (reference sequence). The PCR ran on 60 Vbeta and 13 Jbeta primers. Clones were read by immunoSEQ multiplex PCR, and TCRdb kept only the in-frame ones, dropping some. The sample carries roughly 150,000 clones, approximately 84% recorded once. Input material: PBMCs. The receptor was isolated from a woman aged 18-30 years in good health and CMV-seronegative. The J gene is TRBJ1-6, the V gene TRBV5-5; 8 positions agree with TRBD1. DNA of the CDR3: TGTGCCAGCAGCATGACAGGGGCGTCGGATTCACCCCTCCACTTT. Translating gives CASSMTGASDSPLHF.